The text below deals with one T cell receptor (beta chain). The sample comes from a study of blood T cell repertoires in COVID-19. About the study: The United States, Italy and Spain supplied acute and convalescent COVID-19 samples. Sources were T cells, B-cell-depleted T cells, or PBMCs; the material itself was cDNA or gDNA.

The germline V and J ends were trimmed by 0 bases and 6 bases, with 18 bases remaining between them. Germline lookup yields CDR1 ENHRY and CDR2 SYGVKD. The CDR3 totals 17 residues. In the authors' workflow: Counts of nucleated cells, estimated from reference gene primer amplification, were obtained. Method: immunoSEQ multiplex PCR; TCRdb's copy keeps in-frame clones and lacks some. V and J calls and clone size are given by that table; D and trimming were obtained from the DNA. The repertoire holds around 75,000 clones, with 90% as singletons. This clonotype was obtained from a man aged 50-60 years with acute or convalescent COVID-19. Input material: peripheral blood. V and J are TRBV10-3 and TRBJ1-3; D might be TRBD1 (6 bases). CDR3 nucleotide sequence: TGTGCCATCAGTGAGTCGACTGGGGGACAAGTTCCAAACACCATATATTTT. This codes for CAISESTGGQVPNTIYF.